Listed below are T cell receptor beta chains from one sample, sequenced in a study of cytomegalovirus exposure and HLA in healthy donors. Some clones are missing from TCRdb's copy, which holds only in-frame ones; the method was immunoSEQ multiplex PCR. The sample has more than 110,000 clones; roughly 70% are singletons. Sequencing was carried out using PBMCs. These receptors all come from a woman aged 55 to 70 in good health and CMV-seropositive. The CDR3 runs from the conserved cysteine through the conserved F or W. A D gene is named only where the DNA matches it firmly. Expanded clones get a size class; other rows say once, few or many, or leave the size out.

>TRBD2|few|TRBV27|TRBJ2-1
CASTQRVAGAHEQFF
TGTGCCAGCACCCAGAGGGTAGCGGGAGCCCATGAGCAGTTCTTC
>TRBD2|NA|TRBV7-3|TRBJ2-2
CASSPAGEGTGELFF
TGTGCCAGCAGCCCAGCGGGAGAAGGCACCGGGGAGCTGTTTTTT
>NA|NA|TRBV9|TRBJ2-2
CASSADFANTGELFF
TGTGCCAGCAGCGCGGACTTCGCGAACACCGGGGAGCTGTTTTTT
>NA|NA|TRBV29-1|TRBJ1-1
CSVGGLNTEAFF
TGCAGCGTTGGGGGCCTGAACACTGAAGCTTTCTTT
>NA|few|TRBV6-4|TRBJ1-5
CASSAHEGGQPQHF
TGTGCCAGCAGTGCCCACGAAGGGGGTCAGCCCCAGCATTTT
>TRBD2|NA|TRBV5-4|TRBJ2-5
CASSWTSGSQETQYF
TGTGCCAGCAGCTGGACTAGCGGGTCTCAAGAGACCCAGTACTTC
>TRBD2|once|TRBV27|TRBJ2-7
CASSSIAGTSGYEQYF
TGTGCCAGCAGTTCCATAGCCGGGACTAGCGGTTACGAGCAGTACTTC
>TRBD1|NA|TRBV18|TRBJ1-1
CASSQAEGATEAFF
TGTGCCAGCTCGCAAGCGGAGGGGGCAACTGAAGCTTTCTTT
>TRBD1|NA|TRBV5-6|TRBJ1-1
CASSYRGGNTEAFF
TGTGCCAGCAGCTACAGGGGGGGAAACACTGAAGCTTTCTTT
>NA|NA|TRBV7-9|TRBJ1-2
CASSLFGSNGYTF
TGTGCCAGCAGCTTGTTTGGGAGTAATGGCTACACCTTC
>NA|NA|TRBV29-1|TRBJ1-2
CSVGWLRGPYGYTF
TGCAGCGTTGGATGGTTACGCGGGCCCTATGGCTACACCTTC
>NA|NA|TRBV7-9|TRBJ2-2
CASSLVYSGTGELFF
TGTGCCAGCAGTCTAGTGTATAGCGGCACCGGGGAGCTGTTTTTT
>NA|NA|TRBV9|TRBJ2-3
CASSPSGYTQYF
TGTGCCAGCAGCCCTTCAGGTTATACGCAGTATTTT
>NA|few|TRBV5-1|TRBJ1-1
CASSALQGGSTEAFF
TGCGCCAGCAGCGCACTACAGGGAGGGAGCACTGAAGCTTTCTTT
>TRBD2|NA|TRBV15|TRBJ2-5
CATSRAVASGRTQTQYF
TGTGCCACCAGCAGGGCAGTGGCTAGCGGGCGCACACAGACCCAGTACTTC
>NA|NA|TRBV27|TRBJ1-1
CASSPPGWGRGTEAFF
TGTGCCAGCAGTCCCCCCGGGTGGGGCCGGGGGACTGAAGCTTTCTTT
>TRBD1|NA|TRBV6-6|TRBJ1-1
CASSSADRGGTEAFF
TGTGCCAGCAGTTCCGCGGACAGGGGGGGGACTGAAGCTTTCTTT
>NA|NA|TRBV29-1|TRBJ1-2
CSVTGNYGYTF
TGCAGCGTCACAGGGAACTATGGCTACACCTTC
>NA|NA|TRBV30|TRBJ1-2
CAWAGYYGYTF
TGTGCCTGGGCAGGGTACTATGGCTACACCTTC
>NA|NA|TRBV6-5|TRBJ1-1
CASSTPQERGEAFF
TGTGCCAGCAGTACACCTCAGGAAAGGGGTGAAGCTTTCTTT
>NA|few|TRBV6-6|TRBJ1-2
CASSYIQTVMDGYTF
TGTGCCAGCAGTTACATTCAAACAGTAATGGATGGCTACACCTTC
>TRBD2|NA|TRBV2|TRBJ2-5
CASSERLAGQETQYF
TGTGCCAGCAGTGAACGGCTAGCGGGCCAAGAGACCCAGTACTTC
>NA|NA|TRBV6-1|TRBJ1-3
CASSAGGSGNTIYF
TGTGCCAGCAGTGCGGGAGGGAGTGGAAACACCATATATTTT
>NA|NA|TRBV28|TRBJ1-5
CASSVTGAVSNQPQHF
TGTGCCAGCAGCGTGACAGGCGCCGTAAGTAATCAGCCCCAGCATTTT
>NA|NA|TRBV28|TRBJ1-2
CASSLDSNYGYTF
TGTGCCAGCAGTTTGGACAGTAACTATGGCTACACCTTC
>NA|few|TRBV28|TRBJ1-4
CASRGQDRLNEKLFF
TGTGCCAGCAGGGGGCAGGACAGACTTAATGAAAAACTGTTTTTT
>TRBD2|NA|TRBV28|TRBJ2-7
CASRTSGSYEQYF
TGTGCCAGCCGGACTAGCGGGAGCTACGAGCAGTACTTC
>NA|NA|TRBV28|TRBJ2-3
CASSLRVATSTDTQYF
TGTGCCAGCAGTTTACGGGTAGCCACGAGCACAGATACGCAGTATTTT
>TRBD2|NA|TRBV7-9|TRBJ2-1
CASSRLAFNEQFF
TGTGCCAGCAGCCGACTAGCTTTTAATGAGCAGTTCTTC
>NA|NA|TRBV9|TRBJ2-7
CASSVDGSSDEQYF
TGTGCCAGCAGCGTAGACGGGAGTAGCGACGAGCAGTACTTC
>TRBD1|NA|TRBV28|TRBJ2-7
CASSKGQGASYEQYF
TGTGCCAGCAGTAAAGGACAGGGGGCTTCCTACGAGCAGTACTTC
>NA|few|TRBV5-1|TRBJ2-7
CASSPRGRDTYEQYF
TGCGCCAGCAGCCCGAGGGGGCGGGACACCTACGAGCAGTACTTC
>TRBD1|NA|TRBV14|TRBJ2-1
CASRGPGQGFLDEQFF
TGTGCCAGCAGAGGTCCGGGACAGGGGTTCTTGGATGAGCAGTTCTTC
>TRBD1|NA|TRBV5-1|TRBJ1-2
CASSSDTGGSGYTF
TGCGCCAGCAGCTCCGATACAGGGGGCTCAGGCTACACCTTC
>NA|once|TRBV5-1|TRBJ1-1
CASSPQGNVGEAFF
TGCGCCAGCAGCCCTCAGGGGAATGTGGGTGAAGCTTTCTTT
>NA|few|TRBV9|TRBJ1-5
CASSTGVGGAKDQPQHF
TGTGCCAGCAGCACAGGCGTAGGGGGGGCGAAGGATCAGCCCCAGCATTTT
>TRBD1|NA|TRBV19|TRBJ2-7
CASRGTETYEQYF
TGTGCCAGTAGAGGGACAGAAACCTACGAGCAGTACTTC
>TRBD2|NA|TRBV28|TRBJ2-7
CASLRGGSQPYEQYF
TGTGCCAGCCTCCGGGGGGGGAGCCAACCCTACGAGCAGTACTTC
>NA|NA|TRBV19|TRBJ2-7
CASSLGGGPGVREQYF
TGTGCCAGTAGCCTGGGGGGGGGCCCAGGGGTCCGGGAGCAGTACTTC
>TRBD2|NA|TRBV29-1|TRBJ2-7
CSSGTSGRVDEQYF
TGCAGCAGCGGGACTAGCGGGAGGGTCGACGAGCAGTACTTC